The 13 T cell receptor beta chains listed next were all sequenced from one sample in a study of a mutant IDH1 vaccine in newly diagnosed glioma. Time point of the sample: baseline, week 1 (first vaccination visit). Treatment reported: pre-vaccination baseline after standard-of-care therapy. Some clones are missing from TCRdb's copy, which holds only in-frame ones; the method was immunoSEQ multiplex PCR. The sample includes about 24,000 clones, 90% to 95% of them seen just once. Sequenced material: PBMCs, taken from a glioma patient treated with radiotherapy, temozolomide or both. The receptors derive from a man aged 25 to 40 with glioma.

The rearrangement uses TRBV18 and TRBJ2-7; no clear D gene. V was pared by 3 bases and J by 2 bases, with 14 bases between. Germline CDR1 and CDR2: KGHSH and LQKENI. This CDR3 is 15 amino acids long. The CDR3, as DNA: TGTGCCAGCTCACCTTATGCTGACTGGACCTACGAGCAGTACTTC. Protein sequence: CASSPYADWTYEQYF.

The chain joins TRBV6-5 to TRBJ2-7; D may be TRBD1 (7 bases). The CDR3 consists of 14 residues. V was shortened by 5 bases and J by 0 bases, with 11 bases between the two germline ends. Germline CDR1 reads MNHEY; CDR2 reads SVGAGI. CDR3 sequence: CASSRQGGSYEQYF. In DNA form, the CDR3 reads TGTGCCAGCAGTCGACAGGGAGGCTCCTACGAGCAGTACTTC.

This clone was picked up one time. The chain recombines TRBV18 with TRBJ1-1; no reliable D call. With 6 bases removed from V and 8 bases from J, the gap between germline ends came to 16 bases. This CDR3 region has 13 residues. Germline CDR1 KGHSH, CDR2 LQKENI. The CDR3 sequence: CASSIRQEAEAFF. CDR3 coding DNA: TGTGCCAGCTCGATAAGGCAGGAGGCGGAAGCTTTCTTT. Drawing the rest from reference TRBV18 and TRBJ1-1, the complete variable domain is NAGVMQNPRHLVRRRGQEARLRCSPMKGHSHVYWYRQLPEEGLKFMVYLQKENIIDESGMPKERFSAEFPKEGPSILRIQQVVRGDSAAYFCASSIRQEAEAFFGQGTRLTVV.

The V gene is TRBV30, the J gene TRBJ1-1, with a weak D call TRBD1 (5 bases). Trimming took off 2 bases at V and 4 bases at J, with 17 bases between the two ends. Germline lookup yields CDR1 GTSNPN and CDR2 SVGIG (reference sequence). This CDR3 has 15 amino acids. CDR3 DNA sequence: TGTGCCTGGAGTCCAAGGTGGGGAGGGACCACTGAAGCTTTCTTT. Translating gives CAWSPRWGGTTEAFF.

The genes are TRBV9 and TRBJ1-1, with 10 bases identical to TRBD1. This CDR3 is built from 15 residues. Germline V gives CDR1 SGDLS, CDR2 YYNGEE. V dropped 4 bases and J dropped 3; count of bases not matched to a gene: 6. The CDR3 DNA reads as TGTGCCAGCAGCCTCGACAGGGGGCGGCACACTGAAGCTTTCTTT. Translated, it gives CASSLDRGRHTEAFF.

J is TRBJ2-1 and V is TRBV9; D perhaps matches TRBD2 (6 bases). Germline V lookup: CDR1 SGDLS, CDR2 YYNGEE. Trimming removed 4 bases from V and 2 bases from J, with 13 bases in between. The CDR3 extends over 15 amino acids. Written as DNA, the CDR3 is TGTGCCAGCAGCCTAGGAGGGCCTACCTACAATGAGCAGTTCTTC. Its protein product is CASSLGGPTYNEQFF.

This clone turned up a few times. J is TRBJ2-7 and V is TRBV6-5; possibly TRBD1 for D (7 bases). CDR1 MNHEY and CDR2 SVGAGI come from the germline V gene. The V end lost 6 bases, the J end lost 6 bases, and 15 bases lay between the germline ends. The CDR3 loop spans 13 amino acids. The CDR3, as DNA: TGTGCCAGCAGCCGGACAGGAGGGGCCGAGCAGTACTTC. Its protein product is CASSRTGGAEQYF.

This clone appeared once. The chain's CDR3 is CASSRPDREVLEAFF. In DNA form, the CDR3 reads TGCGCCAGCAGCCGTCCGGACAGGGAGGTCCTGGAAGCTTTCTTT. The chain has TRBV4-1 and TRBJ1-1; 8 positions match TRBD1. CDR1 is MGHRA, CDR2 YSYEKL, per germline. Unmatched junction bases numbered 12, after V lost 4 bases and J lost 8 bases. The CDR3 runs 15 residues.

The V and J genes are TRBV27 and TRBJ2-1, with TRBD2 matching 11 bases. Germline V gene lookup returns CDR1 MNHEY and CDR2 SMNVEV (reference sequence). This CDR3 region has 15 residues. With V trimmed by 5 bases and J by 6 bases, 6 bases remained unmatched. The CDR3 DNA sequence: TGTGCCAGCAGTATACTAGCGGGAGTACCCAATGAGCAGTTCTTC. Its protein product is CASSILAGVPNEQFF.

Here the CDR3 reads CAWSWDRTYEQYF. The CDR3 DNA sequence: TGTGCCTGGAGTTGGGACAGAACCTACGAGCAGTACTTC. The chain carries TRBV30 and TRBJ2-7, with 7 bases aligning to TRBD1. Germline-derived CDR1 and CDR2 are GTSNPN and SVGIG (reference sequence). CDR3 size: 13 residues. V was pared by 2 bases and J by 2 bases, with 3 bases of the junction left unmatched.

The CDR3 loop reads CASSPAGGRQPQHF. The CDR3 DNA is TGTGCCAGCAGCCCGGCAGGGGGCAGGCAGCCCCAGCATTTT. This chain uses TRBV25-1 with TRBJ1-5; 8 positions agree with TRBD1. The germline V gene has CDR1 MGHDK and CDR2 SYGVNS. Unmatched junction bases numbered 8, after V lost 6 bases and J lost 7 bases. This CDR3 spans 14 amino acids.

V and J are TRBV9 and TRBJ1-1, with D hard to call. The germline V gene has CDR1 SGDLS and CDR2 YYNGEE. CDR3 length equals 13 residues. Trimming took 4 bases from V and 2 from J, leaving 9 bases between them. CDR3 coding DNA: TGTGCCAGCAGCTTTGGACGAAACACTGAAGCTTTCTTT. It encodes CASSFGRNTEAFF.

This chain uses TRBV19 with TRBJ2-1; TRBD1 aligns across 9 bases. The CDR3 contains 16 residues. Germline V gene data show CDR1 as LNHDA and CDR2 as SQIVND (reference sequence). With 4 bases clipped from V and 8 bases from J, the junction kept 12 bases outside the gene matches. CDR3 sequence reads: CASSTRPGQGNDEQFF. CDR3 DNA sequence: TGTGCCAGTAGTACCCGACCGGGACAGGGCAACGATGAGCAGTTCTTC.